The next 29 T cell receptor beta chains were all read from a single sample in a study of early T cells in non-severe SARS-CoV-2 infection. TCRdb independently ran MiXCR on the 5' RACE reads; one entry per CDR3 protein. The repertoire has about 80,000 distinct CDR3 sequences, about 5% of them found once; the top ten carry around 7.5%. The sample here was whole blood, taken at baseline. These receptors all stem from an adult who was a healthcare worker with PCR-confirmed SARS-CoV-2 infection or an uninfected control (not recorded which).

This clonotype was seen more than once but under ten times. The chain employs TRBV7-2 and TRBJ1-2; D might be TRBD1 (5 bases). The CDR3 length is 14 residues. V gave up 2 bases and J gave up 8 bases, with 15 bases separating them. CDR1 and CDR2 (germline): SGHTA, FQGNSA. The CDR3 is CASSLSAAGTGYTF. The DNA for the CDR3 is TGTGCCAGCAGCTTAAGCGCAGCTGGGACGGGCTACACCTTC.

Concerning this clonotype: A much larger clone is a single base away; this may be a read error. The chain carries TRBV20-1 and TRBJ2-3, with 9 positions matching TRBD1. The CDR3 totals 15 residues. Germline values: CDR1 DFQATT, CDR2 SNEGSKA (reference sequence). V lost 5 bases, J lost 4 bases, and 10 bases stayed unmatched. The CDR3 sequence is CSAGGGTGLSDTQYF. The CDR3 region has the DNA TGCAGTGCTGGGGGTGGGACAGGGCTATCAGATACGCAGTATTTT.

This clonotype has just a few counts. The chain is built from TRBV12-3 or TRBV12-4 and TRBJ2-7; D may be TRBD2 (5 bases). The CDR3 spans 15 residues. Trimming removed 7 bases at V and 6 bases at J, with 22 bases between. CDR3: CASTPGLPGPPEQYF. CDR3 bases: TGTGCCAGCACTCCCGGACTCCCCGGACCACCCGAGCAGTACTTC.

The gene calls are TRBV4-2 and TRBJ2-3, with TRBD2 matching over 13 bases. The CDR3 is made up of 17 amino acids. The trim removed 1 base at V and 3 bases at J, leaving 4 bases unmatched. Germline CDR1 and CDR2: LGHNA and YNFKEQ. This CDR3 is CASSQGGLAGVTDTQYF. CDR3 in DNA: TGTGCCAGCAGCCAAGGAGGACTAGCGGGAGTTACAGATACGCAGTATTTT.

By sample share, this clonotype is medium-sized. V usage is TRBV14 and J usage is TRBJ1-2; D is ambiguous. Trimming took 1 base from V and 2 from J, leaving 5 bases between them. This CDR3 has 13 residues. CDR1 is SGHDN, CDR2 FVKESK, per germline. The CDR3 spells CASSQGRNYGYTF. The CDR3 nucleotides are TGTGCCAGCAGCCAAGGCAGGAACTATGGCTACACCTTC. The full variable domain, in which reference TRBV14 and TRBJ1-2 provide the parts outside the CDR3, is EAGVTQFPSHSVIEKGQTVTLRCDPISGHDNLYWYRRVMGKEIKFLLHFVKESKQDESGMPNNRFLAERTGGTYSTLKVQPAELEDSGVYFCASSQGRNYGYTFGSGTRLTVV.

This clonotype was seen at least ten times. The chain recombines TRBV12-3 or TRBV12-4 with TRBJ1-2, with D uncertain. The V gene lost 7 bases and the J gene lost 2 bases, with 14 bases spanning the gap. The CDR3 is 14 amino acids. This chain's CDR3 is CASTTGIRNYGYTF. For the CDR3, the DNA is TGTGCCAGCACCACCGGGATTCGGAACTATGGCTACACCTTC.

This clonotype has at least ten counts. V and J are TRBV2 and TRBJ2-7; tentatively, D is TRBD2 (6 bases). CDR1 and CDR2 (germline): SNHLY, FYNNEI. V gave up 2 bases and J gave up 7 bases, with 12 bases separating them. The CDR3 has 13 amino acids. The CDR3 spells CASSERGVGEQYF. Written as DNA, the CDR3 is TGTGCCAGCAGTGAACGCGGGGTCGGGGAGCAGTACTTC.

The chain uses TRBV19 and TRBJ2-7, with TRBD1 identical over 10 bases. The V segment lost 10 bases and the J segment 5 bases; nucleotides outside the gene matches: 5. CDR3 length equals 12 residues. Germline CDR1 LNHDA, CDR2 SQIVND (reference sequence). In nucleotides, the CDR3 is TGTGCCACCCGGACAGGGGGAAACGAGCAGTACTTC. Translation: CATRTGGNEQYF.

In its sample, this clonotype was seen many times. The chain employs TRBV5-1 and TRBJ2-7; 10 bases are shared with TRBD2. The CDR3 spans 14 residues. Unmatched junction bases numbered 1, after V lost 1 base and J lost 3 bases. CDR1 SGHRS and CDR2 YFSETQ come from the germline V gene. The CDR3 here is CASSLTSGNYEQYF. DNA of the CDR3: TGCGCCAGCAGCTTGACTAGCGGGAACTACGAGCAGTACTTC.

The CDR3 DNA is TGTGCCAGCAGTGAAGCAGGAGGCGGCCCTAGCACAGATACGCAGTATTTT. Protein: CASSEAGGGPSTDTQYF. This chain uses TRBV2 with TRBJ2-3, with D possibly being TRBD2 (5 bases). V lost 0 bases to trimming and J lost 0 bases, with 13 bases between them. The germline CDR1 and CDR2 sequences are SNHLY and FYNNEI. The CDR3 consists of 17 residues.

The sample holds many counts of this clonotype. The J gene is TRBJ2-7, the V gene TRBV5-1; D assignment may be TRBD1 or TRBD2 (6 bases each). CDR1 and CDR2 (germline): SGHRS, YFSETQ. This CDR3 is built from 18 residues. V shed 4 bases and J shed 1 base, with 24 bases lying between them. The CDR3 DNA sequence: TGCGCCAGCAGCGAGAACCCCTCGGGGGCCCGAGATTCCTACGAGCAGTACTTC. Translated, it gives CASSENPSGARDSYEQYF.

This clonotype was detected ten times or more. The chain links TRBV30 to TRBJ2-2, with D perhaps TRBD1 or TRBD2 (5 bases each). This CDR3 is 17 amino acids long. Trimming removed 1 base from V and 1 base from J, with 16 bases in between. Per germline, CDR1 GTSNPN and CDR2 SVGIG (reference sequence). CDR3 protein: CAWSGDGLEGNTGELFF. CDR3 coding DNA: TGTGCCTGGAGTGGGGACGGACTGGAAGGGAACACCGGGGAGCTGTTTTTT.

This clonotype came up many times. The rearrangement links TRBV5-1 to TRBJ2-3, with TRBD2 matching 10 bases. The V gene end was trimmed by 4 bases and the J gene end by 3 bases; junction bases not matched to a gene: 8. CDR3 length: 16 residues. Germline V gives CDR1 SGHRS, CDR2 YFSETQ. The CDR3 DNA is TGCGCCAGCAGCAACGGACTAGCGGAGGAGACAGATACGCAGTATTTT. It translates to CASSNGLAEETDTQYF.

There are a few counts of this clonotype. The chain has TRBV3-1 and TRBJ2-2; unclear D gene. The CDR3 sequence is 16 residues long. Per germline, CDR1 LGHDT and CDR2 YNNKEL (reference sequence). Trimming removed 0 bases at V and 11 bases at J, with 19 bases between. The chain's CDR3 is CASSQEVDPPGDELFF. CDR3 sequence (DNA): TGTGCCAGCAGCCAAGAGGTAGACCCCCCCGGCGATGAGCTGTTTTTT.

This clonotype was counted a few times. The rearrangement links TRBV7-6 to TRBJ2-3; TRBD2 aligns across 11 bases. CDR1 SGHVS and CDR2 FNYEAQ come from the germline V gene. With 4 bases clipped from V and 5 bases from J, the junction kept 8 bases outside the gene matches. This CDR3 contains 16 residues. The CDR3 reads CASSSGLAAPGDTQYF. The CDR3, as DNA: TGTGCCAGCAGCTCGGGACTAGCGGCCCCCGGAGATACGCAGTATTTT. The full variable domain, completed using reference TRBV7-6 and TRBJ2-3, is GAGVSQSPRYKVTKRGQDVALRCDPISGHVSLYWYRQALGQGPEFLTYFNYEAQQDKSGLPNDRFSAERPEGSISTLTIQRTEQRDSAMYRCASSSGLAAPGDTQYFGPGTRLTVL.

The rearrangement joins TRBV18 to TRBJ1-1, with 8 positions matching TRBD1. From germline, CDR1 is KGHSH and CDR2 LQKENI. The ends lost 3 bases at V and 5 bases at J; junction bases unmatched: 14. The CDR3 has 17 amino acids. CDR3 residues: CASSPTGARSLGTEAFF. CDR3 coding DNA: TGTGCCAGCTCACCGACAGGGGCCCGGTCCCTCGGGACTGAAGCTTTCTTT.

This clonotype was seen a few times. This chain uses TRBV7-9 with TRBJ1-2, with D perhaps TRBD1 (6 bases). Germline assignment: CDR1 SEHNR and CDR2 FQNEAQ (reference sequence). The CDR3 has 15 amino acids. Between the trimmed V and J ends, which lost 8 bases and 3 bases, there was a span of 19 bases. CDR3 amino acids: CASGSEQGLDYGYTF. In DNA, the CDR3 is TGTGCCAGCGGATCGGAACAGGGTTTAGACTATGGCTACACCTTC.

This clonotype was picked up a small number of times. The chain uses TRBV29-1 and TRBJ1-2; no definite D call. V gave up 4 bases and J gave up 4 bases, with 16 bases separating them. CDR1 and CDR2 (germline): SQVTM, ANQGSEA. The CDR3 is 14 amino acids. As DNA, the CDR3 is TGCAGCGTTGGGGCCCCGGAAGCATTCTATGGCTACACCTTC. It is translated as CSVGAPEAFYGYTF.

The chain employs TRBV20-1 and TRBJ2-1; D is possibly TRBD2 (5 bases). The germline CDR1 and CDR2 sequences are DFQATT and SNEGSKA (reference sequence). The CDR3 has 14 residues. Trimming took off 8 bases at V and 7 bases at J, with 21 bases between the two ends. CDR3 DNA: TGCAGTTCTACCGAGGGAGCTGCAAAGAATGAGCAGTTCTTC. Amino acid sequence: CSSTEGAAKNEQFF.

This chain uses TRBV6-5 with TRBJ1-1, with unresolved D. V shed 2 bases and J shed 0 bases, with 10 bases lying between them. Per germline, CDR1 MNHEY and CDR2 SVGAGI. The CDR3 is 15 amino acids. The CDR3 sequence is CASSYRRLMNTEAFF. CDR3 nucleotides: TGTGCCAGCAGTTACAGGCGGCTTATGAACACTGAAGCTTTCTTT.

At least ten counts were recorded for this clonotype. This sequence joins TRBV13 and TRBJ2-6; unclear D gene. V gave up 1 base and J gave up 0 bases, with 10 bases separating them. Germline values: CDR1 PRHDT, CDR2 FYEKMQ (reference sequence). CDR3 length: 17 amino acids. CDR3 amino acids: CASSLVGRRSGANVLTF. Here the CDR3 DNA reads TGTGCCAGCAGCTTAGTAGGCAGACGCTCTGGGGCCAACGTCCTGACTTTC.

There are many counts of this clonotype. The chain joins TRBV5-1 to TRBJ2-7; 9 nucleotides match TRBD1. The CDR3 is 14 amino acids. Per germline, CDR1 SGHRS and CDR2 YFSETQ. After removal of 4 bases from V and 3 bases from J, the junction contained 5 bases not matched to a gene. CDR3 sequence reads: CASSETGGGYEQYF. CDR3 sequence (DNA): TGCGCCAGCAGCGAGACAGGGGGAGGCTACGAGCAGTACTTC.

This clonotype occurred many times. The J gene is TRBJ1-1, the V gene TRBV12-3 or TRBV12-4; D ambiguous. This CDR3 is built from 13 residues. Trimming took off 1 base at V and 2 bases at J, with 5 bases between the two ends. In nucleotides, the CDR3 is TGTGCCAGCAGTTTAGTTGGCAACACTGAAGCTTTCTTT. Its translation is CASSLVGNTEAFF.

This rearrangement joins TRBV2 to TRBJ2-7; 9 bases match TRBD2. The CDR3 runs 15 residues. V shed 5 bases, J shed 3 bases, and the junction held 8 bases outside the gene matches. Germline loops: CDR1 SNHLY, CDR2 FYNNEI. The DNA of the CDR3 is TGTGCCAGCAGTATCGAGCGGGGGGCCTACTACGAGCAGTACTTC. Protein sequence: CASSIERGAYYEQYF.

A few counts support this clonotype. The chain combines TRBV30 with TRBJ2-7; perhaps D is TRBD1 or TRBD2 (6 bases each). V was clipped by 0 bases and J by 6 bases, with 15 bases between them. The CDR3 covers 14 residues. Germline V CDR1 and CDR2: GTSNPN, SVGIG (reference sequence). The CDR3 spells CAWSVQGGPGEQYF. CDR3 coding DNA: TGTGCCTGGAGTGTACAAGGGGGGCCGGGCGAGCAGTACTTC.

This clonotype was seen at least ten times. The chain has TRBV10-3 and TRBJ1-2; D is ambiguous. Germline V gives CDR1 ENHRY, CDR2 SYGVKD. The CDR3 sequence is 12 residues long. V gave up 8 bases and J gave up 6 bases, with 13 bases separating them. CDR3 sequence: CAIGLGPNGYTF. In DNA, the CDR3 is TGTGCCATCGGTTTAGGGCCTAATGGCTACACCTTC.

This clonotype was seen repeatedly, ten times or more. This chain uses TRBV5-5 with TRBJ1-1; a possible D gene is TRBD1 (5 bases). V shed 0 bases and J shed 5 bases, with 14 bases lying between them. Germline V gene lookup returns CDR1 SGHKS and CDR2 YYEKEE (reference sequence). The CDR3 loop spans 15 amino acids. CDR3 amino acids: CASSLAGGRVTEAFF. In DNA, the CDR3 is TGTGCCAGCAGCTTGGCCGGGGGGAGGGTGACTGAAGCTTTCTTT.

The CDR3 region has the DNA TGTGCCACCGGGACCGTAAGCACAGATACGCAGTATTTT. Translation: CATGTVSTDTQYF. The V gene is TRBV28, the J gene TRBJ2-3; perhaps D is TRBD1 or TRBD2 (5 bases each). The CDR3 runs to 13 residues. V was cut by 10 bases and J by 0 bases, with 11 bases left in between. Germline V gives CDR1 MDHEN, CDR2 SYDVKM.

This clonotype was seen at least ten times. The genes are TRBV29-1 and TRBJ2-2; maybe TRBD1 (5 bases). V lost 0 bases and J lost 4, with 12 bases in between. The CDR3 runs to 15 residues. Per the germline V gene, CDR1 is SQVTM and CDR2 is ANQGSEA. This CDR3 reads CSVEEGSGRTGELFF. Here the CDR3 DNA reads TGCAGCGTTGAAGAAGGGTCAGGGCGCACCGGGGAGCTGTTTTTT.